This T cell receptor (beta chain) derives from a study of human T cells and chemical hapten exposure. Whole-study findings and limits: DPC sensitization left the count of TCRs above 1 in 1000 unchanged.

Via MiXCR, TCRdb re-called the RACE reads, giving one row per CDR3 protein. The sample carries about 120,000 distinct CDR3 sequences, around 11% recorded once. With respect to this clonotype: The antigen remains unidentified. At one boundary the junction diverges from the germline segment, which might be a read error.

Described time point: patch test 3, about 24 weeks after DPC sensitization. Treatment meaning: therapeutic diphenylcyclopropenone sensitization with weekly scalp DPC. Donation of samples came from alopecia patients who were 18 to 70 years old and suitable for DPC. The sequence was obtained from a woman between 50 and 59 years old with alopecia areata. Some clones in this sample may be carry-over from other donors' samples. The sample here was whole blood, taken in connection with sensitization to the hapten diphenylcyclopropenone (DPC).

The CDR3 coding sequence is TGCAGTGCCAACTCCGAGGGGTGGGGTCAGACCCAGCATTTT. Amino acid sequence: CSANSEGWGQTQHF. The genes are TRBV20-1 and TRBJ1-5; weak D call: TRBD1 (5 bases). The CDR3 is 14 residues long. The V gene's germline CDR1 is DFQATT and CDR2 SNEGSKA (reference sequence).